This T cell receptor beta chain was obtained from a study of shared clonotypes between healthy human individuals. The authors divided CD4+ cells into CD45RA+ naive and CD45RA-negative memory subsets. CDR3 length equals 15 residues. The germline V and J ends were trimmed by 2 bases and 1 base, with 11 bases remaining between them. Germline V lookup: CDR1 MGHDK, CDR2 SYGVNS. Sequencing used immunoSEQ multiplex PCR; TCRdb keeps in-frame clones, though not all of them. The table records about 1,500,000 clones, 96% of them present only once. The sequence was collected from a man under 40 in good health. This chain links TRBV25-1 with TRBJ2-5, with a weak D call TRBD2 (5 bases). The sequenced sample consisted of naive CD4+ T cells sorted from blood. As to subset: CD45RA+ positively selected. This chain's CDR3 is CASSEGLRAQETQYF. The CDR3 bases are TGTGCCAGCAGTGAAGGACTCCGGGCCCAAGAGACCCAGTACTTC.